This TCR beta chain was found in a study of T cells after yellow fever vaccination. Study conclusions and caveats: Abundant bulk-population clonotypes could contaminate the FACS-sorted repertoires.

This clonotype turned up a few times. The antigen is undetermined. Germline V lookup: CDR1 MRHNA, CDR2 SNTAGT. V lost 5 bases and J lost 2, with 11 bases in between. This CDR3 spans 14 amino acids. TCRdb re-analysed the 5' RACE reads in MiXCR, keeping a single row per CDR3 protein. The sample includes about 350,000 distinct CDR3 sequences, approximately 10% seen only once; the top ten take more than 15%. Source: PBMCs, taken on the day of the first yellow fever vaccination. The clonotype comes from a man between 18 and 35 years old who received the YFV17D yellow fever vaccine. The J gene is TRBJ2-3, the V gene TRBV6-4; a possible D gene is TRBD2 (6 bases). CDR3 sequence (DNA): TGTGCCAGCAGTCTACGGGGGAACACAGATACGCAGTATTTT. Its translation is CASSLRGNTDTQYF.